Each of the 28 T cell receptor beta chains below was sequenced from the same sample in a study of blood T cell repertoires in COVID-19. The repertoire was sequenced with immunoSEQ multiplex PCR; TCRdb's copy has only in-frame clones and lacks some. The data contain approximately 140,000 clones, 87% of them singletons. The sequenced material came from peripheral blood. Source of these receptors: a woman aged 55 to 70 with active or convalescent COVID-19.

A single count supports this clone. The chain links TRBV19 to TRBJ1-5; D ambiguous. Germline CDR1 and CDR2: LNHDA and SQIVND (reference sequence). Trimming pared 4 bases from V and 0 bases from J, leaving 13 bases between. The CDR3 has 16 residues. The CDR3 coding sequence is TGTGCCAGTAGTAATGGCCCAGGCCTTAGCAATCAGCCCCAGCATTTT. It yields the protein CASSNGPGLSNQPQHF. Full variable domain (remainder filled in from reference TRBV19 and TRBJ1-5): DGGITQSPKYLFRKEGQNVTLSCEQNLNHDAMYWYRQDPGQGLRLIYYSQIVNDFQKGDIAEGYSVSREKKESFPLTVTSAQKNPTAFYLCASSNGPGLSNQPQHFGDGTRLSIL.

This clone appeared a single time. The CDR3: CASSQSQNQPQHF. DNA of the CDR3: TGCGCCAGCAGCCAATCACAAAATCAGCCCCAGCATTTT. The J gene is TRBJ1-5, the V gene TRBV4-3; D gene unclear. V was clipped by 2 bases and J by 4 bases, with 6 bases between them. Germline V gene data show CDR1 as LGHNA and CDR2 as YSLEER. The CDR3 totals 13 residues.

V is TRBV5-1 and J is TRBJ1-2; D is ambiguous. V shed 4 bases and J shed 2 bases, with 15 bases lying between them. The CDR3 is made up of 15 amino acids. CDR1 and CDR2 from the germline V gene are SGHRS and YFSETQ. The DNA of the CDR3 is TGCGCCAGCAGCATAATTGTGGGAGTGAACTATGGCTACACCTTC. Translation: CASSIIVGVNYGYTF.

The sample holds one count of this clone. The CDR3 DNA reads TGTGCCAGTAGCGGTGGACAGGGACGGACACCCCTCCACTTT. Translated, it gives CASSGGQGRTPLHF. The chain couples TRBV19 to TRBJ1-6; 8 nucleotides line up with TRBD1. This CDR3 region has 14 residues. Losses at the gene ends were 6 bases for V and 11 bases for J; bases not matched to a gene: 9. Germline values: CDR1 LNHDA, CDR2 SQIVND (reference sequence).

This clone has only a few counts. The rearrangement joins TRBV6-2 or TRBV6-3 to TRBJ1-2, with a possible D match to TRBD1 (6 bases). The V gene's germline CDR1 is MNHEY and CDR2 SVGEGT. The CDR3 extends over 12 amino acids. Trimming removed 4 bases from V and 8 bases from J, with 11 bases in between. The CDR3 DNA reads TGTGCCAGCAGTTCTACAGGGCTCGGCTACACCTTC. Translation gives CASSSTGLGYTF.

This chain connects TRBV30 to TRBJ1-3, with D unresolved. The V gene lost 4 bases and the J gene lost 0 bases, with 10 bases spanning the gap. Germline CDR1 is GTSNPN and CDR2 is SVGIG (reference sequence). This CDR3 comprises 14 residues. CDR3 DNA: TGTGCCTGGATCAGTTTTATCTCTGGAAACACCATATATTTT. Translation: CAWISFISGNTIYF.

The V call is TRBV6-1, the J call TRBJ1-1; no reliable D call. This CDR3 spans 15 amino acids. Per the germline V gene, CDR1 is MNHNS and CDR2 is SASEGT. Trimming removed 3 bases from V and 2 bases from J, with 13 bases in between. For the CDR3, the DNA is TGTGCCAGCAGTGATCATGGGAGACGTAACACTGAAGCTTTCTTT. Translating it yields CASSDHGRRNTEAFF.

This rearrangement joins TRBV12-3 or TRBV12-4 to TRBJ1-5, with TRBD1 matching 8 bases. Losses at the gene ends were 5 bases for V and 7 bases for J; bases not matched to a gene: 4. The CDR3 extends over 13 amino acids. CDR3: CASSQDRDQPQHF. CDR3 coding DNA: TGTGCCAGCAGTCAGGACAGGGACCAGCCCCAGCATTTT.

The chain has TRBV5-1 and TRBJ1-1, with a weak D call TRBD1 (5 bases). V lost 3 bases and J 4 bases, leaving 16 bases between the germline ends. The CDR3 consists of 15 residues. CDR1 SGHRS and CDR2 YFSETQ come from the germline V gene. The CDR3 region has the DNA TGCGCCAGCAGCTCAAGAGGGGCGGGAGGCACTGAAGCTTTCTTT. Translating it yields CASSSRGAGGTEAFF.

The gene calls are TRBV2 and TRBJ2-7; 13 positions agree with TRBD2. This CDR3 contains 13 residues. The ends lost 8 bases at V and 8 bases at J; junction bases unmatched: 6. CDR1 is SNHLY, CDR2 FYNNEI, per germline. As DNA, the CDR3 is TGTGCCAGCCGGACTAGCGGGGGTCCGCAGCAGTACTTC. Translation gives CASRTSGGPQQYF.

Worth noting for this clone: This specimen includes other DNA sequences encoding the same CDR3. The V and J genes are TRBV6-6 and TRBJ1-5; no clear D. Germline loops: CDR1 MNHNY, CDR2 SVGAGI (reference sequence). The CDR3 covers 14 residues. V was pared by 0 bases and J by 4 bases, with 7 bases between. The DNA for the CDR3 is TGTGCCAGCAGTTACTCGGAGGAAAATCAGCCCCAGCATTTT. Translating it yields CASSYSEENQPQHF.

V usage is TRBV14 and J usage is TRBJ2-3; TRBD1 matches at 10 bases. V lost 3 bases to trimming and J lost 4 bases; unmatched junction nucleotides: 7. The CDR3 extends over 16 amino acids. Germline CDR1 is SGHDN and CDR2 is FVKESK. CDR3 protein: CASSHRDRGIADTQYF. CDR3 DNA: TGTGCCAGCAGCCACAGGGACAGGGGAATAGCAGATACGCAGTATTTT.

The rearrangement joins TRBV5-1 to TRBJ1-4; D perhaps matches TRBD1 (6 bases). Per germline, CDR1 SGHRS and CDR2 YFSETQ. V dropped 0 bases and J dropped 5 bases, with 8 bases sitting between them. The CDR3 runs 14 residues. CDR3 protein: CASSLEQGNEKLFF. CDR3 bases: TGCGCCAGCAGCTTGGAACAGGGAAATGAAAAACTGTTTTTT.

There are a few counts of this clone. The J gene is TRBJ1-6, the V gene TRBV15, with 9 bases lining up with TRBD1. Trimming cost V 2 bases and J 8 bases; bases outside gene matches: 4. Germline values: CDR1 LNHNV, CDR2 YYDKDF (reference sequence). The CDR3 loop spans 15 amino acids. Here the CDR3 DNA reads TGTGCCACCAGCAGAACCAGGACAGGGGATTCACCCCTCCACTTT. It codes for CATSRTRTGDSPLHF.

The chain has TRBV12-5 and TRBJ1-4; 8 bases are a match to TRBD1. Germline trimming cut 1 base from V and 4 bases from J; bases unmatched to any gene: 2. CDR1 LGHNT and CDR2 FRNRAP come from the germline V gene. The CDR3 is 15 residues long. The CDR3 loop is CASGLGQGNNEKLFF. DNA of the CDR3: TGTGCTAGTGGTTTGGGACAGGGGAATAATGAAAAACTGTTTTTT.

The chain joins TRBV29-1 to TRBJ1-1; D not certain. Germline V gene data show CDR1 as SQVTM and CDR2 as ANQGSEA. Trimming left V 4 bases short and J 3 bases short, with 9 bases between. This CDR3 is built from 12 residues. CDR3 amino acids: CSVVATHTEAFF. In nucleotides, the CDR3 is TGCAGCGTTGTGGCGACTCACACTGAAGCTTTCTTT.

The chain uses TRBV18 and TRBJ1-1; D remains ambiguous. The CDR3 consists of 13 residues. Trimming removed 5 bases at V and 3 bases at J, with 10 bases between. The V gene's germline CDR1 is KGHSH and CDR2 LQKENI. The CDR3 DNA is TGTGCCAGCTCAGCTTCAGGTGACACTGAAGCTTTCTTT. Its protein product is CASSASGDTEAFF.

The V and J genes are TRBV5-1 and TRBJ1-5; a weak D match, TRBD1 (6 bases). The CDR3 totals 15 residues. Germline CDR1 is SGHRS and CDR2 is YFSETQ. V gave up 4 bases and J gave up 5 bases, with 16 bases separating them. CDR3 sequence (DNA): TGCGCCAGCAGCGCCCAAAAGGACAGTCATCAGCCCCAGCATTTT. Translation: CASSAQKDSHQPQHF. The complete variable domain, with remaining parts taken from reference TRBV5-1 and TRBJ1-5, reads KAGVTQTPRYLIKTRGQQVTLSCSPISGHRSVSWYQQTPGQGLQFLFEYFSETQRNKGNFPGRFSGRQFSNSRSEMNVSTLELGDSALYLCASSAQKDSHQPQHFGDGTRLSIL.

The chain is built from TRBV5-1 and TRBJ2-5; D possibly corresponds to TRBD2 (5 bases). V shed 3 bases and J shed 2 bases, with 8 bases lying between them. The CDR3 covers 13 residues. CDR1 SGHRS and CDR2 YFSETQ come from the germline V gene. In DNA form, the CDR3 reads TGCGCCAGCAGCTCCGGGATACAAGAGACCCAGTACTTC. This sequence encodes CASSSGIQETQYF. Full variable domain (missing parts from reference TRBV5-1 and TRBJ2-5): KAGVTQTPRYLIKTRGQQVTLSCSPISGHRSVSWYQQTPGQGLQFLFEYFSETQRNKGNFPGRFSGRQFSNSRSEMNVSTLELGDSALYLCASSSGIQETQYFGPGTRLLVL.

The rearrangement uses TRBV7-6 and TRBJ2-6; a weak D match, TRBD1 (5 bases). The V end lost 4 bases, the J end lost 0 bases, and 19 bases lay between the germline ends. Per the germline V gene, CDR1 is SGHVS and CDR2 is FNYEAQ. The CDR3 runs to 19 residues. CDR3 sequence: CASSSPFDRTISGANVLTF. The CDR3 DNA follows: TGTGCCAGCAGCTCGCCTTTCGACAGAACGATCTCTGGGGCCAACGTCCTGACTTTC.

This chain joins TRBV11-1 and TRBJ2-7; D gene ambiguous. In germline, CDR1 is SGHAT, CDR2 FQDESV (reference sequence). The V and J ends lost 1 base and 1 base respectively, with 5 bases between them. This CDR3 is built from 13 residues. In nucleotides, the CDR3 is TGTGCCAGCAGCTTAGGAGGTTCCTACGAGCAGTACTTC. Its translation: CASSLGGSYEQYF.

The rearrangement links TRBV7-9 to TRBJ1-1; D perhaps matches TRBD1 (5 bases). Germline CDR1 and CDR2: SEHNR and FQNEAQ (reference sequence). Trimming took 5 bases from V and 2 from J, leaving 15 bases between them. This CDR3 spans 15 amino acids. DNA of the CDR3: TGTGCCAGCAGCCTAGTTGGCAGGGCCAACACTGAAGCTTTCTTT. Protein product: CASSLVGRANTEAFF. Full variable domain (rest looked up from reference TRBV7-9 and TRBJ1-1): DTGVSQNPRHKITKRGQNVTFRCDPISEHNRLYWYRQTLGQGPEFLTYFQNEAQLEKSRLLSDRFSAERPKGSFSTLEIQRTEQGDSAMYLCASSLVGRANTEAFFGQGTRLTVV.

V is TRBV19 and J is TRBJ2-7; 9 positions match TRBD1. V lost 5 bases to trimming and J lost 9 bases; unmatched junction nucleotides: 23. The CDR3 loop spans 18 amino acids. Germline V CDR1 and CDR2: LNHDA, SQIVND (reference sequence). This chain's CDR3 is CASSQAPDRGYRYAVQYF. CDR3 bases: TGTGCCAGTAGTCAAGCCCCCGACAGGGGGTATCGCTATGCGGTGCAGTACTTC.

V gene TRBV6-4 combines with J gene TRBJ2-3; 8 positions agree with TRBD2. CDR1 is MRHNA and CDR2 is SNTAGT in the germline V gene. J was trimmed by 4 bases and V by 3 bases; bases with no gene match: 6. CDR3 length equals 15 residues. CDR3 protein: CASSDEAGGSDTQYF. CDR3 in DNA: TGTGCCAGCAGTGATGAGGCGGGGGGCTCAGATACGCAGTATTTT.

This chain joins TRBV7-9 and TRBJ2-7, with D possibly matching TRBD2 (6 bases). Trimming removed 2 bases from V and 2 bases from J, with 13 bases in between. CDR3 length: 15 residues. Germline V lookup: CDR1 SEHNR, CDR2 FQNEAQ (reference sequence). The CDR3 spells CASSLNPGGAYEQYF. In nucleotides, the CDR3 is TGTGCCAGCAGCTTAAATCCTGGAGGGGCCTACGAGCAGTACTTC.

This chain connects TRBV13 to TRBJ1-1, with a possible D match to TRBD1 (5 bases). V dropped 6 bases and J dropped 0 bases, with 8 bases sitting between them. The CDR3 spans 13 residues. Germline CDR1 PRHDT, CDR2 FYEKMQ (reference sequence). CDR3 sequence (DNA): TGTGCCAGCAGAACGACAGTGAACACTGAAGCTTTCTTT. This translates into CASRTTVNTEAFF.

The chain uses TRBV7-2 and TRBJ1-6, with D unresolved. This CDR3 is built from 15 residues. V was clipped by 5 bases and J by 7 bases, with 15 bases between them. CDR1 is SGHTA and CDR2 is FQGNSA in the germline V gene. CDR3 DNA: TGTGCCAGCAGCGCACAGAGAACCATAAATTCACCCCTCCACTTT. Amino acid sequence: CASSAQRTINSPLHF. Combining the CDR3 with reference TRBV7-2 and TRBJ1-6 gives the whole variable domain GAGVSQSPSNKVTEKGKDVELRCDPISGHTALYWYRQSLGQGLEFLIYFQGNSAPDKSGLPSDRFSAERTGGSVSTLTIQRTQQEDSAVYLCASSAQRTINSPLHFGNGTRLTVT.

The chain couples TRBV3-1 (or the pseudogene TRBV3-2) to TRBJ2-7; TRBD2 matches at 8 bases. This CDR3 is built from 21 residues. Trimming removed 0 bases from V and 0 bases from J; junction bases left unmatched: 19. Germline V CDR1 and CDR2: LGHDT, YNNKEL (reference sequence). The CDR3 bases are TGTGCCAGCAGCCAAGATCTACCGACCCACCTCGGGGGGGCACCCTCCTACGAGCAGTACTTC. Protein sequence: CASSQDLPTHLGGAPSYEQYF.